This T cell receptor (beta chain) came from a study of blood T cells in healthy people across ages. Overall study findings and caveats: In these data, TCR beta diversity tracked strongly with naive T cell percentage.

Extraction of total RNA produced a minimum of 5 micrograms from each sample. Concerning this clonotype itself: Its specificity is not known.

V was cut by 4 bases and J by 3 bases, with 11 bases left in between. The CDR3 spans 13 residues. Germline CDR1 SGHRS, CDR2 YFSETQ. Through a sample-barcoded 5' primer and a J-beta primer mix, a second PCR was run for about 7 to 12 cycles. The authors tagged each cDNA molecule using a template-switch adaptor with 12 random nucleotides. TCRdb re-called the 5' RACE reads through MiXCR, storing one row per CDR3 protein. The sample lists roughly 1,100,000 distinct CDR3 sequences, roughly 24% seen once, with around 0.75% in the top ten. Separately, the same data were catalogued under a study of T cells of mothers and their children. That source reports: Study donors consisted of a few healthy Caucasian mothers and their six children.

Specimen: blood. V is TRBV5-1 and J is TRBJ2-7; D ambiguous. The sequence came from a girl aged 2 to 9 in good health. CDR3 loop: CASSQSLGYEQYF. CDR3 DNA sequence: TGCGCCAGCAGCCAAAGCCTCGGCTACGAGCAGTACTTC.